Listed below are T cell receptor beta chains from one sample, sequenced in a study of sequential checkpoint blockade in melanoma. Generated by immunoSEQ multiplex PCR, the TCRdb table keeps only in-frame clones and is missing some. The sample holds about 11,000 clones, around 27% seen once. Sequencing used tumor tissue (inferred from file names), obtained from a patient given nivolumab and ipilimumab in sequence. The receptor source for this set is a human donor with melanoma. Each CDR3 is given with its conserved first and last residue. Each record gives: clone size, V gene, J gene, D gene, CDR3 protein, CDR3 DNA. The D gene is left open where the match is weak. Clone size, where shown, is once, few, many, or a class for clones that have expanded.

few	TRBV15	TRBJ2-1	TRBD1	CATSRGDRKNEQFF	TGTGCCACCAGCAGAGGGGACAGGAAAAATGAGCAGTTCTTC
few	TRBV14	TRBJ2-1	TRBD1	CASSQVHPRDREFF	TGTGCCAGCAGCCAAGTTCACCCGCGGGACAGGGAGTTCTTC
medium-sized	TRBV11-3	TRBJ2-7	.	CASSLLGPAYEQYF	TGTGCCAGCAGCTTACTGGGACCTGCCTACGAGCAGTACTTC
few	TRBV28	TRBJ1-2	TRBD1	CASSLGGQVYGYTF	TGTGCCAGCAGTTTGGGCGGACAGGTCTATGGCTACACCTTC
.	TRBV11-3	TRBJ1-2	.	CASRLDGTNYGYTF	TGTGCCAGCAGGCTGGACGGTACTAACTATGGCTACACCTTC
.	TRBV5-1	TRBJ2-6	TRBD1	CASSWETGTGGLSGANVLTF	TGCGCCAGCAGCTGGGAAACCGGGACAGGGGGCCTCTCTGGGGCCAACGTCCTGACTTTC
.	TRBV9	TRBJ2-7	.	CASSPNPGLMSEQYF	TGTGCCAGCAGTCCTAACCCAGGGTTGATGAGTGAGCAGTACTTC
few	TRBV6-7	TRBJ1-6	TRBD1	CASRAGGSGPPYNSPLHF	TGTGCCAGCAGGGCAGGGGGGTCGGGTCCCCCTTATAATTCACCCCTCCACTTT
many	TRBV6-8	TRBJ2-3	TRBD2	CASSLGTGGDTQYF	TGTGCCAGCAGCCTAGGGACGGGGGGAGATACGCAGTATTTT
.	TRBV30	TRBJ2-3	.	CAHGRVTDTQYF	TGTGCCCATGGCAGGGTCACAGATACGCAGTATTTT
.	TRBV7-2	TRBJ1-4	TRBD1	CASSTDRNEKLFF	TGTGCCAGCAGCACGGACAGGAATGAAAAACTGTTTTTT
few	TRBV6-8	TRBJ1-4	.	CASSVGDNEKLFF	TGTGCCAGCAGTGTCGGGGATAATGAAAAACTGTTTTTT
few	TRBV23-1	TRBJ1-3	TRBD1	CASSQDRTGAGNTIYF	TGCGCCAGCAGCCAAGATAGAACAGGGGCTGGAAACACCATATATTTT
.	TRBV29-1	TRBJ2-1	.	CSVYEKYNEQFF	TGCAGCGTCTACGAGAAATACAATGAGCAGTTCTTC
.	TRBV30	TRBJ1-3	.	CAWSQPSGAGNTIYF	TGTGCCTGGAGTCAACCTTCGGGGGCTGGAAACACCATATATTTT
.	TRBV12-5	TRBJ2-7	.	CASASGPYEQYF	TGTGCTAGTGCCTCCGGGCCCTACGAGCAGTACTTC
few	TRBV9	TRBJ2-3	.	CASSVSPRDDTQYF	TGTGCCAGCAGCGTATCCCCCCGGGACGATACGCAGTATTTT
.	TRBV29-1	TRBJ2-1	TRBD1	CSVRDSYNEQFF	TGCAGCGTCCGGGACAGCTACAATGAGCAGTTCTTC
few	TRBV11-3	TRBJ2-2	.	CASSPPKGGYANTGELFF	TGTGCCAGCAGCCCCCCAAAAGGCGGGTACGCGAACACCGGGGAGCTGTTTTTT
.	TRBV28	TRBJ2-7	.	CASSLYRDVAYEQYF	TGTGCCAGCAGTTTATACCGGGACGTAGCCTACGAGCAGTACTTC
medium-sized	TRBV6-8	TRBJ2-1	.	CASSYSPGSYNEQFF	TGTGCCAGCAGTTACTCCCCTGGCTCCTACAATGAGCAGTTCTTC
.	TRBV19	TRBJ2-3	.	CASSVTRGTDTQYF	TGTGCCAGTAGTGTAACCAGGGGCACAGATACGCAGTATTTT
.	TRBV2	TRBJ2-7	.	CASSEGSQFYEQYF	TGTGCCAGCAGTGAGGGAAGTCAGTTCTACGAGCAGTACTTC
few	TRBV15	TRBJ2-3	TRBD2	CATSRLLAGFTDTQYF	TGTGCCACCAGCCGACTCCTAGCGGGGTTCACAGATACGCAGTATTTT
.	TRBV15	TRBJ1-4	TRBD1	CATSSPGQPATNEKLFF	TGTGCCACCAGCAGCCCGGGACAGCCCGCAACTAATGAAAAACTGTTTTTT
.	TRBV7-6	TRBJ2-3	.	CASSYDYFTDTQYF	TGTGCCAGCAGCTACGACTACTTCACAGATACGCAGTATTTT
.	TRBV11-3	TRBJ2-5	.	CASSQSRGNQETQYF	TGTGCCAGCAGCCAATCCAGGGGCAATCAAGAGACCCAGTACTTC
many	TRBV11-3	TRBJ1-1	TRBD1	CASSLGDRNTEAFF	TGTGCCAGCAGCTTGGGGGACAGGAACACTGAAGCTTTCTTT
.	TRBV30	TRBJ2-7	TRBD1	CAWSTGQGYEQYF	TGTGCCTGGAGTACCGGACAGGGGTACGAGCAGTACTTC
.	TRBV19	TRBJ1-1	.	CASSINPRLNTEAFF	TGTGCCAGTAGTATAAATCCCAGATTGAACACTGAAGCTTTCTTT
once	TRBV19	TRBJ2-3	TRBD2	CASKRDLGTDTQYF	TGTGCCAGTAAGCGGGACTTAGGCACAGATACGCAGTATTTT
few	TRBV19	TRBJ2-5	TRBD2	CASSMVSGGARETQYF	TGTGCCAGTAGTATGGTGAGCGGGGGGGCTCGGGAGACCCAGTACTTC
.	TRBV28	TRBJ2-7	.	CASSRGSPREQYF	TGTGCCAGCAGTCGCGGGTCCCCTAGGGAGCAGTACTTC
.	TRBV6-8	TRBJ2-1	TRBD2	CATTRGSGGPSLDEQFF	TGTGCCACCACCCGGGGTAGCGGGGGGCCGAGTTTGGATGAGCAGTTCTTC
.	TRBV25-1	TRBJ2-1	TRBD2	CASMSGGSYNEQFF	TGTGCCAGCATGAGCGGGGGCTCCTACAATGAGCAGTTCTTC
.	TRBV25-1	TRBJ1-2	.	CASSRGQDYGYTF	TGTGCCAGCAGCAGGGGTCAGGACTATGGCTACACCTTC
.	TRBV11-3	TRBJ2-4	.	CASSLVVDPNIQYF	TGTGCCAGCAGCCTCGTGGTGGACCCAAACATTCAGTACTTC
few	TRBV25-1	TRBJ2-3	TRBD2	CASSPTSGVYSDTQYF	TGTGCCAGCAGCCCTACTAGCGGTGTATACTCAGATACGCAGTATTTT
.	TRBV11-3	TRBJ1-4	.	CASSSGGATNEKLFF	TGTGCCAGCAGCTCCGGGGGCGCTACTAATGAAAAACTGTTTTTT
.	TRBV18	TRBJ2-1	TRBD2	CASSSTSGGYNEQFF	TGTGCCAGCTCATCAACTAGCGGGGGATACAATGAGCAGTTCTTC
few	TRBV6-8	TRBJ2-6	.	CASSFLGTGANVLTF	TGTGCCAGCAGTTTCCTAGGAACGGGGGCCAACGTCCTGACTTTC
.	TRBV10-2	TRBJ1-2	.	CASRTTGDTYGYTF	TGCGCCAGCAGGACGACGGGCGATACCTATGGCTACACCTTC
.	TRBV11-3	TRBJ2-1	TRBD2	CASSLLGGGSSYNEQFF	TGTGCCAGCAGCTTACTTGGCGGGGGGAGTTCCTACAATGAGCAGTTCTTC
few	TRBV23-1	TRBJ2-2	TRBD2	CASSQSGGNTGELFF	TGCGCCAGCAGCCAGAGCGGGGGGAACACCGGGGAGCTGTTTTTT
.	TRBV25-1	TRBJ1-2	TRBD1	CASSPTGPYLSTF	TGTGCCAGCAGCCCGACAGGGCCATACCTGAGCACCTTC
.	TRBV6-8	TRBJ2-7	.	CASSYLPGASSYEQYF	TGTGCCAGCAGTTACCTCCCGGGGGCAAGCTCCTACGAGCAGTACTTC
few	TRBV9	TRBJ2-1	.	CASSIRDIYNEQFF	TGTGCCAGCAGCATCCGGGACATATACAATGAGCAGTTCTTC
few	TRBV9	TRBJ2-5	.	CASSEGPGGLKKTQYF	TGTGCCAGCAGTGAAGGTCCCGGGGGGCTTAAAAAGACCCAGTACTTC
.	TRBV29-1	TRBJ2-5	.	CSVEDQGPFRETQYF	TGCAGCGTTGAAGACCAAGGACCCTTTCGGGAGACCCAGTACTTC
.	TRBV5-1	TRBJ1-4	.	CASSFSRGDEKLFF	TGCGCCAGCAGCTTTTCCCGGGGGGATGAAAAACTGTTTTTT
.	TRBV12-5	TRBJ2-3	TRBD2	CASIAGGTDTQYF	TGTGCCAGCATAGCGGGAGGTACAGATACGCAGTATTTT
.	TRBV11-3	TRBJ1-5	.	CASSLIGAVNQPQHF	TGTGCCAGCAGTTTAATTGGGGCGGTCAATCAGCCCCAGCATTTT
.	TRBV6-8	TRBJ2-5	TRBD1	CASSYGAGTGQETQYF	TGTGCCAGCAGTTACGGAGCAGGGACAGGGCAAGAGACCCAGTACTTC
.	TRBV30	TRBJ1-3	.	CAWSTGHEGNTIYF	TGTGCCTGGAGCACCGGGCACGAAGGAAACACCATATATTTT